The T cell receptor beta chain under discussion was sequenced for a study of shared clonotypes between healthy human individuals. Broader study findings: For naive CD4 cells, roughly 5% of clonotypes were shared across a handful of donors. Despite large depth, rarefaction showed incomplete sorted-subset sequencing. Shared clonotypes across all four donors exceeded non-shared ones in generation probability.

About this clone itself: Its antigen is currently unknown. Other DNA sequences within the sample encode an identical CDR3.

TCRdb's copy holds only in-frame clones and misses some; the assay was immunoSEQ multiplex PCR. The top ten hold around 0.3% of the sample, which has about 380,000 clones, approximately 96% seen once. This clonotype was sampled from a man aged 25-45 years in good health. The sample taken for sequencing was memory CD8+ T cells sorted from blood. Subset denoted: CD45RO+ cells pooled with CCR7-negative TemRA cells.

This CDR3 reads CASSIEGDQPQHF. The CDR3 DNA follows: TGTGCCAGTAGTATTGAGGGGGATCAGCCCCAGCATTTT. The V gene is TRBV19, the J gene TRBJ1-5; D is possibly TRBD1 (6 bases). Trimming left V 3 bases short and J 5 bases short, with 8 bases between. This CDR3 region has 13 residues. CDR1 LNHDA and CDR2 SQIVND come from the germline V gene (reference sequence).